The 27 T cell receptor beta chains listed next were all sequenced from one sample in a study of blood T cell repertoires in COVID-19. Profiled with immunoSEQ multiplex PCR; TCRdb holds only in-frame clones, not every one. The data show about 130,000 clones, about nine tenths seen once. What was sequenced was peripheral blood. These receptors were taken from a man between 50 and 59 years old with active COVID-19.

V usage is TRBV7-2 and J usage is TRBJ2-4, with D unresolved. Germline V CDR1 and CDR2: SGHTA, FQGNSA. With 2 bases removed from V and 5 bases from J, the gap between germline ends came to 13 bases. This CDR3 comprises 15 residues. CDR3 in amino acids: CASSLSMAPENIQYF. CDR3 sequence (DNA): TGTGCCAGCAGCTTATCCATGGCCCCTGAAAACATTCAGTACTTC.

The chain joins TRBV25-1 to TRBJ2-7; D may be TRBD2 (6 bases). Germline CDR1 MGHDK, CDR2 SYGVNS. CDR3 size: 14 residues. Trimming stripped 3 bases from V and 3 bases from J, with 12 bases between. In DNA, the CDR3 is TGTGCCAGCAGTGACCGGAGGGGACTCTACGAGCAGTACTTC. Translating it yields CASSDRRGLYEQYF.

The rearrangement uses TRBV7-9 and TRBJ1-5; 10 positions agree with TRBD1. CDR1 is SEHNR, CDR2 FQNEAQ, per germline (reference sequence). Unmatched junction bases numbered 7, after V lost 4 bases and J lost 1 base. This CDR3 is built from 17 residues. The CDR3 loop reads CASSWGQGTGSNQPQHF. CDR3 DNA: TGTGCCAGCAGCTGGGGACAGGGGACCGGCAGCAATCAGCCCCAGCATTTT.

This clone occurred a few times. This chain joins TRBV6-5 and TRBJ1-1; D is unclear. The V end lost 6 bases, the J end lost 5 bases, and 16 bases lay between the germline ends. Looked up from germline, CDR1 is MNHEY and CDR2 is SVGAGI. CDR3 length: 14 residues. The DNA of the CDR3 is TGTGCCAGCAGGGGCTCGGGGTCTCAAACTGAAGCTTTCTTT. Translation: CASRGSGSQTEAFF.

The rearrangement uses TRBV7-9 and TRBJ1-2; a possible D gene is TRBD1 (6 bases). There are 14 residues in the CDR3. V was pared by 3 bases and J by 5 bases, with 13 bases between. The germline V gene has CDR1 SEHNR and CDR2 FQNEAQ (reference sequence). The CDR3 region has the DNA TGTGCCAGCAGCTTCGTCGGACAGCTTTATGGCTACACCTTC. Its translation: CASSFVGQLYGYTF.

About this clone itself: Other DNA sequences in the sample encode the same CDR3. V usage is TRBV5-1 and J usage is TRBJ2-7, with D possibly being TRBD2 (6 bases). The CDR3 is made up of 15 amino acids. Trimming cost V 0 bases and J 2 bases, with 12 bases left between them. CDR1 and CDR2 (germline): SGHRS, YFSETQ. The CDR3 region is CASSLDGTPPYEQYF. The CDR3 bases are TGCGCCAGCAGCTTGGACGGGACTCCCCCCTACGAGCAGTACTTC. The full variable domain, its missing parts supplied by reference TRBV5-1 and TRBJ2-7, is KAGVTQTPRYLIKTRGQQVTLSCSPISGHRSVSWYQQTPGQGLQFLFEYFSETQRNKGNFPGRFSGRQFSNSRSEMNVSTLELGDSALYLCASSLDGTPPYEQYFGPGTRLTVT.

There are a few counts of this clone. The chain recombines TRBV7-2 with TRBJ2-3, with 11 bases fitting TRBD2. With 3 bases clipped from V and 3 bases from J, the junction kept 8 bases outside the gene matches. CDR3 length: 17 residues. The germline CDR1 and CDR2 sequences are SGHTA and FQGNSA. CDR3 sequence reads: CASSLAPSGGRTDTQYF. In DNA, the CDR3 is TGTGCCAGCAGCTTGGCACCTAGCGGGGGGAGGACAGATACGCAGTATTTT.

CDR3 region: CAWSVGAVRTYGYTF. The CDR3 DNA is TGTGCCTGGAGTGTAGGGGCAGTTCGTACCTATGGCTACACCTTC. V is TRBV30 and J is TRBJ1-2, with D tentatively TRBD1 (5 bases). Trimming left V 0 bases short and J 4 bases short, with 15 bases between. Germline loops: CDR1 GTSNPN, CDR2 SVGIG (reference sequence). The CDR3 loop spans 15 amino acids.

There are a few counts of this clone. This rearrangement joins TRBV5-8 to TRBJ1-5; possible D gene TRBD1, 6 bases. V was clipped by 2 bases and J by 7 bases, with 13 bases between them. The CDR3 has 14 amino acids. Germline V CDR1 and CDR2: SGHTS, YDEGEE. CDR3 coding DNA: TGTGCCAGCAGCTTACCGACAAGGGGGCAGCCCCAGCATTTT. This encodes CASSLPTRGQPQHF.

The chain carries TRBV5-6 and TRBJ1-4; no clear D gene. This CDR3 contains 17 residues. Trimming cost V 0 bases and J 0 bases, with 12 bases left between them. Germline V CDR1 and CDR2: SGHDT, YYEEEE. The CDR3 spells CASSLVGLPSTNEKLFF. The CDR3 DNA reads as TGTGCCAGCAGCTTGGTTGGACTTCCCTCAACTAATGAAAAACTGTTTTTT.

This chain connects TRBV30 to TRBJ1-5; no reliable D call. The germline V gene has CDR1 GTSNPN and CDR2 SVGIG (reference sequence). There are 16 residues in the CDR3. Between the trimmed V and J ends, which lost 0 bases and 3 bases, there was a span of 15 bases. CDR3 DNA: TGTGCCTGGAGTGTACGTGCGGCCGCGGTCAATCAGCCCCAGCATTTT. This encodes CAWSVRAAAVNQPQHF.

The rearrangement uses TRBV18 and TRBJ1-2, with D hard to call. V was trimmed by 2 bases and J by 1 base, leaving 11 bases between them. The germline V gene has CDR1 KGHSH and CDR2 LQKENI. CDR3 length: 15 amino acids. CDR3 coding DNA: TGTGCCAGCTCACCATCTCCTGGCCTTAACTATGGCTACACCTTC. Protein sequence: CASSPSPGLNYGYTF.

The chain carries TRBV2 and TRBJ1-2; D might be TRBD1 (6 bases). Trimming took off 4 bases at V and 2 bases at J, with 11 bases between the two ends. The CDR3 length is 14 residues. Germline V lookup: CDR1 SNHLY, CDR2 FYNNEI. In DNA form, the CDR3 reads TGTGCCAGCAGTGTGGACAGCCAAAACTATGGCTACACCTTC. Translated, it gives CASSVDSQNYGYTF.

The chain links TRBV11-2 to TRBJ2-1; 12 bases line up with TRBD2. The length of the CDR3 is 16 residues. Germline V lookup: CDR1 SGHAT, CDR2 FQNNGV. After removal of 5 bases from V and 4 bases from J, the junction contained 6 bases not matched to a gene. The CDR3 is CASSRLAGALYNEQFF. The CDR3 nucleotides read TGTGCCAGCAGCCGACTAGCGGGGGCCCTATACAATGAGCAGTTCTTC.

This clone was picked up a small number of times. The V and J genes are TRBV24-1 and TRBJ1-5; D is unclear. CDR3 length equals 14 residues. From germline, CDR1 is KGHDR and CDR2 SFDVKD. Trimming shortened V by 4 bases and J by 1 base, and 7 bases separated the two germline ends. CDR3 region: CATSDVFSNQPQHF. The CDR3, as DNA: TGTGCCACCAGTGACGTATTCAGCAATCAGCCCCAGCATTTT.

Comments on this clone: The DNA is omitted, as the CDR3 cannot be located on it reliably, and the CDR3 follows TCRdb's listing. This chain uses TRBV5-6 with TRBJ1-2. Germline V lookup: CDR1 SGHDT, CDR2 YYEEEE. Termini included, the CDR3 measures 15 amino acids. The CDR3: CASSFLERETYGYTF.

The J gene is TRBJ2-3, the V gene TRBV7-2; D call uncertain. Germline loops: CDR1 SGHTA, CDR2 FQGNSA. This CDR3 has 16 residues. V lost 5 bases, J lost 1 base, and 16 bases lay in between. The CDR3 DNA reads TGTGCCAGCAGCCCCGGATCTGCGGCGGGCACAGATACGCAGTATTTT. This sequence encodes CASSPGSAAGTDTQYF. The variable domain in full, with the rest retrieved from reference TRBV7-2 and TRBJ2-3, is GAGVSQSPSNKVTEKGKDVELRCDPISGHTALYWYRQSLGQGLEFLIYFQGNSAPDKSGLPSDRFSAERTGGSVSTLTIQRTQQEDSAVYLCASSPGSAAGTDTQYFGPGTRLTVL.

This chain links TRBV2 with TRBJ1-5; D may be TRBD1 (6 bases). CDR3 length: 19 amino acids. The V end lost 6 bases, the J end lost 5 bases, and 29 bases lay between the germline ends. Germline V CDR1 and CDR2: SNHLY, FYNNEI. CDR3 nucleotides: TGTGCCAGCAGCCCACTTTTCGACAGGTTGGTGCCTGGGTATCAGCCCCAGCATTTT. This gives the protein CASSPLFDRLVPGYQPQHF.

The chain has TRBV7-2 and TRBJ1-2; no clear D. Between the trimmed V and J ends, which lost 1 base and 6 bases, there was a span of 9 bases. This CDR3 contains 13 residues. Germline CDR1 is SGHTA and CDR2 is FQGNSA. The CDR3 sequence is CASSLDQRNGYTF. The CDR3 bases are TGTGCCAGCAGCTTAGATCAGCGAAATGGCTACACCTTC. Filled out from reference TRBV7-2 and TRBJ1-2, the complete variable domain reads GAGVSQSPSNKVTEKGKDVELRCDPISGHTALYWYRQSLGQGLEFLIYFQGNSAPDKSGLPSDRFSAERTGGSVSTLTIQRTQQEDSAVYLCASSLDQRNGYTFGSGTRLTVV.

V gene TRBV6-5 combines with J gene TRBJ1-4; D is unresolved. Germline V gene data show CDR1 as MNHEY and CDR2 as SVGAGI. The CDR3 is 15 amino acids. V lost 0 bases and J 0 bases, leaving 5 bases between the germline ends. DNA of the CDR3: TGTGCCAGCAGTTACTCGCAGGCAACTAATGAAAAACTGTTTTTT. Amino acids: CASSYSQATNEKLFF.

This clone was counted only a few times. CDR3 nucleotide sequence: TGTGCCAGCAGCTTTATGAACACTGAAGCTTTCTTT. The encoded protein is CASSFMNTEAFF. This chain uses TRBV7-9 with TRBJ1-1; no clear D. Germline loops: CDR1 SEHNR, CDR2 FQNEAQ (reference sequence). This CDR3 has 12 residues. V lost 3 bases and J 0 bases, leaving 2 bases between the germline ends.

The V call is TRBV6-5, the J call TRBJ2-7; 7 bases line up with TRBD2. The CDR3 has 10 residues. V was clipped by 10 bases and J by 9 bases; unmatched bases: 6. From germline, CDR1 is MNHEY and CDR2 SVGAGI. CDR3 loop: CATRRGRQYF. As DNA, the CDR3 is TGTGCCACTAGGCGGGGGAGGCAGTACTTC.

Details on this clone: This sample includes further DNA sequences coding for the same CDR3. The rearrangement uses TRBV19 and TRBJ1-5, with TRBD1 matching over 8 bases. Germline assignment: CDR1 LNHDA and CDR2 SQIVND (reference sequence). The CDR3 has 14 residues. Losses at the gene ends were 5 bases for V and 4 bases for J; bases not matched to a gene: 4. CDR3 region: CASSGTGGNQPQHF. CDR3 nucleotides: TGTGCCAGTAGTGGTACAGGGGGGAATCAGCCCCAGCATTTT.

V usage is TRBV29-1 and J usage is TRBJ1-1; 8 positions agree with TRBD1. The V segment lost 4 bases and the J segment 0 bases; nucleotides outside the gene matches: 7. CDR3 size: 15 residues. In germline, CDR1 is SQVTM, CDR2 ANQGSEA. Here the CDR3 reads CSVGSGTGMNTEAFF. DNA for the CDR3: TGCAGCGTTGGCTCCGGGACAGGCATGAACACTGAAGCTTTCTTT.

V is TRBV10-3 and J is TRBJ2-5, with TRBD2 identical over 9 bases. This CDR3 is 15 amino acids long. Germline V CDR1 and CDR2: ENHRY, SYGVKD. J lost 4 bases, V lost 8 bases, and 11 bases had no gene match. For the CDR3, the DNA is TGTGCCATCCGGTTGGGCGGGGGGGCCGGAGAGACCCAGTACTTC. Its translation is CAIRLGGGAGETQYF.

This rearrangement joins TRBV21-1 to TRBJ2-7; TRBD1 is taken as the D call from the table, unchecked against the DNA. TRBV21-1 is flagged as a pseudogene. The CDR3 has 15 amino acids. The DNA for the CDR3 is TGTGCCAGCAGCAAAGCCCAACAGGGGGGTGCCGAGCAGTACTTC. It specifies CASSKAQQGGAEQYF.

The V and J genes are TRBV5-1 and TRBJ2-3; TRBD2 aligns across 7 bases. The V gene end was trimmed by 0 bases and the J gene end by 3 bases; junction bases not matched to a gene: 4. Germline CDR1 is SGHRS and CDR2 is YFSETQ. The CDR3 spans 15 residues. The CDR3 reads CASSLEGRGTDTQYF. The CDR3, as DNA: TGCGCCAGCAGCTTGGAGGGGAGGGGTACAGATACGCAGTATTTT.